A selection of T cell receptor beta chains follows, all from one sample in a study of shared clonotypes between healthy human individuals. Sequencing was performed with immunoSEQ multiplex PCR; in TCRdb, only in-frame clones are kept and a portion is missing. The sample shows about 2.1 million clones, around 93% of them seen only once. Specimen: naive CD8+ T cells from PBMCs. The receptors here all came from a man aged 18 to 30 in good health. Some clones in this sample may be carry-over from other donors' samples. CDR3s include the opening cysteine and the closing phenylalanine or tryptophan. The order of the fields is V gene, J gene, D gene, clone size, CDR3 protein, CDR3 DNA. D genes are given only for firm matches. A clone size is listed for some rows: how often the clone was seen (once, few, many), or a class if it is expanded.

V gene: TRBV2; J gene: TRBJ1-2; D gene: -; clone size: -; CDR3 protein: CASVAGGEGYGYTF; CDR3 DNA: TGTGCCAGCGTTGCGGGGGGCGAGGGCTATGGCTACACCTTC
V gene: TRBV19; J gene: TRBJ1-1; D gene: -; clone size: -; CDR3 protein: CASSVLRGGPHEAFF; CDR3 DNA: TGTGCCAGTAGTGTCCTTAGAGGGGGTCCTCATGAAGCTTTCTTT
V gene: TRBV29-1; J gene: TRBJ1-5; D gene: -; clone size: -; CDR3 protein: CSVGNRDGQPQHF; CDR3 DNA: TGCAGCGTTGGGAACAGGGACGGTCAGCCCCAGCATTTT
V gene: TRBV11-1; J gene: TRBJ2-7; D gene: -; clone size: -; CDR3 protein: CASARGSSSSYEQYF; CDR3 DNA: TGTGCCAGTGCGAGGGGGTCCTCCTCTTCCTACGAGCAGTACTTC
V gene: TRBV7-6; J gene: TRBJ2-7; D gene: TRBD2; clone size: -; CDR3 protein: CASSISGRGEQYF; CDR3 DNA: TGTGCCAGCAGTATTAGCGGGAGGGGTGAGCAGTACTTC
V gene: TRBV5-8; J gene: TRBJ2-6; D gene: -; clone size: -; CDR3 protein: CASTGLSGANVLTF; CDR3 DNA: TGTGCCAGCACAGGTCTCTCTGGGGCCAACGTCCTGACTTTC
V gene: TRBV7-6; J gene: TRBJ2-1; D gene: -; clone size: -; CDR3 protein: CASSLVGSSNEQFF; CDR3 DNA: TGTGCCAGCAGCTTAGTAGGGAGTTCGAATGAGCAGTTCTTC
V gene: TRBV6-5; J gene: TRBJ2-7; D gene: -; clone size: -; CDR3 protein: CASSPTTGLREQYF; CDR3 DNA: TGTGCCAGCAGCCCCACGACAGGTTTGCGCGAGCAGTACTTC
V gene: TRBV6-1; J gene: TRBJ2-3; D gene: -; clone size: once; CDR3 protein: CASSELGGTSTDTQYF; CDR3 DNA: TGTGCCAGCAGTGAATTGGGCGGGACAAGCACAGATACGCAGTATTTT
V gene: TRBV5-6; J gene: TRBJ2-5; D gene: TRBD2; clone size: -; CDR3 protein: CASSRELAGEGETQYF; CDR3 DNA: TGTGCCAGCAGCCGGGAACTAGCGGGAGAGGGAGAGACCCAGTACTTC
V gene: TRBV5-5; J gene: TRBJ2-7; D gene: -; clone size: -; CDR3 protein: CASSIDSSYEQYF; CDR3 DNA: TGTGCCAGCAGCATTGACAGCTCCTACGAGCAGTACTTC
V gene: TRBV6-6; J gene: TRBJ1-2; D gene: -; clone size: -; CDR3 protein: CASSPSPVDGYTF; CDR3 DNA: TGTGCCAGCAGCCCATCCCCCGTCGACGGCTACACCTTC
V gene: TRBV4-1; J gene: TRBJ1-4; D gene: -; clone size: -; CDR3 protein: CASSQMTLATNEKLFF; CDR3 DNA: TGCGCCAGCAGCCAAATGACGCTTGCAACTAATGAAAAACTGTTTTTT
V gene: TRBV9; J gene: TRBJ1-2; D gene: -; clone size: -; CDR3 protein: CASSVGRKPHGYTF; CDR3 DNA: TGTGCCAGCAGCGTAGGACGCAAGCCACATGGCTACACCTTC
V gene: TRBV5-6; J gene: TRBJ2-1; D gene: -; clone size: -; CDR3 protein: CASSLRSREQFF; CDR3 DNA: TGTGCCAGCAGCTTGCGGTCCCGGGAGCAGTTCTTC
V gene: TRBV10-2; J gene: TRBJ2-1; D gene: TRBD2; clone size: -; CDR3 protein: CATLQGLAGEGASSYNEQFF; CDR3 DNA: TGCGCCACCCTCCAGGGACTAGCGGGAGAGGGGGCCAGCTCCTACAATGAGCAGTTCTTC
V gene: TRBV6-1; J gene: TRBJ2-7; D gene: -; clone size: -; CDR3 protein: CASRGSRRGYEQYF; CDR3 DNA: TGTGCCAGCAGGGGTAGTCGTCGGGGCTACGAGCAGTACTTC
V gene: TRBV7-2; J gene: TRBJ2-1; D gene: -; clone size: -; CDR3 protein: CASSFRGSYNEQFF; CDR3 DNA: TGTGCCAGCAGCTTCAGGGGCTCCTACAATGAGCAGTTCTTC
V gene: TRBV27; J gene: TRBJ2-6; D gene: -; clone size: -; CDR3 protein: CASSFGAGANVLTF; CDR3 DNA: TGTGCCAGCAGTTTTGGGGCTGGGGCCAACGTCCTGACTTTC
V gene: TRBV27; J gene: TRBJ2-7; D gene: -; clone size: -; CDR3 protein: CATVDPISTYEQYF; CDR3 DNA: TGTGCCACCGTTGACCCAATAAGCACCTACGAGCAGTACTTC
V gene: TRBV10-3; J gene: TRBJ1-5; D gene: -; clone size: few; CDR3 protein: CAISDDRLYNQPQHF; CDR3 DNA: TGTGCCATCAGTGACGACAGGCTCTACAATCAGCCCCAGCATTTT
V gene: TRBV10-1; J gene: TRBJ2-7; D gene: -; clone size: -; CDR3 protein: CASSAGITYEQYF; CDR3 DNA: TGCGCCAGCAGTGCAGGGATCACCTACGAGCAGTACTTC
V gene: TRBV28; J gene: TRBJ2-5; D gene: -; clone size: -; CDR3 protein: CASSTRTVTETQYF; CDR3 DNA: TGTGCCAGCAGTACTCGGACAGTTACGGAGACCCAGTACTTC
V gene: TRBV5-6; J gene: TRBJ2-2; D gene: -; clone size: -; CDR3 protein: CASSGSPAGELFF; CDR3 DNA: TGTGCCAGCAGCGGGAGCCCGGCCGGGGAGCTGTTTTTT
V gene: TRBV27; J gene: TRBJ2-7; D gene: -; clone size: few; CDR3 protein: CASSLRGSYEQYF; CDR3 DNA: TGTGCCAGCAGTTTACGGGGCTCCTACGAGCAGTACTTC
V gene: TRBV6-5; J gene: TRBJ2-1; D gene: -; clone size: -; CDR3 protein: CASTNAAAMGNEQFF; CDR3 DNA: TGTGCCAGCACTAACGCGGCAGCAATGGGAAATGAGCAGTTCTTC
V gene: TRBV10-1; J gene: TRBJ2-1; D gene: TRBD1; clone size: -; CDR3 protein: CASSETGDYNEQFF; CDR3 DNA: TGCGCCAGCAGTGAGACAGGGGACTACAATGAGCAGTTCTTC
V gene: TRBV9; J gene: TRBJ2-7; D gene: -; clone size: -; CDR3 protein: CASSQGGSFEQYF; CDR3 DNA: TGTGCCAGCAGCCAGGGTGGGAGTTTCGAGCAGTACTTC
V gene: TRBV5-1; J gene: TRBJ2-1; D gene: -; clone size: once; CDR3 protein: CASSFRSGSSYNEQFF; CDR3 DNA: TGCGCCAGCAGCTTTCGGTCAGGGAGCTCCTACAATGAGCAGTTCTTC
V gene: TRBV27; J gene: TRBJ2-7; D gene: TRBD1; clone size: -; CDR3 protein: CASRPGAGQGSYEQYF; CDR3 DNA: TGTGCCAGCAGACCTGGTGCGGGACAGGGATCCTACGAGCAGTACTTC
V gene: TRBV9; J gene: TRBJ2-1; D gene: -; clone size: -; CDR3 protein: CASSVDRSSYNEQFF; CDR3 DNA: TGTGCCAGCAGCGTAGATCGGAGCTCCTACAATGAGCAGTTCTTC
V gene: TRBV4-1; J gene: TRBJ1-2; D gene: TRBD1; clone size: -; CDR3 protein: CASSLTGGEGIYGYTF; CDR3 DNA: TGCGCCAGCTCGTTGACAGGGGGCGAGGGGATCTATGGCTACACCTTC
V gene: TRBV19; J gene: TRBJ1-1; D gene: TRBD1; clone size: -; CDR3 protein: CASSPFPGQGSTDTEAFF; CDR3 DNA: TGTGCCAGTAGCCCATTCCCGGGACAGGGTTCGACGGACACTGAAGCTTTCTTT
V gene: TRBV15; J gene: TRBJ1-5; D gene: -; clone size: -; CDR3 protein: CATSPEWGGGQPQHF; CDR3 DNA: TGTGCCACCAGCCCCGAGTGGGGTGGGGGTCAGCCCCAGCATTTT
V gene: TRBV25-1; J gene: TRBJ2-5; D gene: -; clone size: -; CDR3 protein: CASSEWGRKETQYF; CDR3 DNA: TGTGCCAGCAGTGAATGGGGCAGAAAAGAGACCCAGTACTTC
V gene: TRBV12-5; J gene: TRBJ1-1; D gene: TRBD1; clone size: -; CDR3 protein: CASGSDRDSGLNTEAFF; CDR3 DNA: TGTGCTAGTGGTTCCGACAGGGACTCGGGATTGAACACTGAAGCTTTCTTT
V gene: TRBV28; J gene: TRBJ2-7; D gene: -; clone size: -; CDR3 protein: CASTPLPNPYEQYF; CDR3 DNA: TGTGCCAGCACCCCTCTGCCGAACCCCTACGAGCAGTACTTC
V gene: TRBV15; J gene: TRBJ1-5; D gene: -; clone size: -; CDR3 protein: CATSRQTQPQHF; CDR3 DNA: TGTGCCACCAGCAGACAAACCCAGCCCCAGCATTTT
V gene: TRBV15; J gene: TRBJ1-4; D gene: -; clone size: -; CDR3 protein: CATSRDQGQLFF; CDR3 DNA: TGTGCCACCAGCAGAGATCAGGGACAACTGTTTTTT
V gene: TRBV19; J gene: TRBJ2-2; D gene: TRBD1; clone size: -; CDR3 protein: CASRTFTGTGTGELFF; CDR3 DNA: TGTGCCAGTAGAACTTTTACCGGGACAGGTACCGGGGAGCTGTTTTTT
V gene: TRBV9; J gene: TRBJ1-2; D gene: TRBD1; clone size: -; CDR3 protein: CASSVAIGEGASYGYTF; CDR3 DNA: TGTGCCAGCAGCGTAGCAATTGGTGAGGGGGCGAGCTATGGCTACACCTTC
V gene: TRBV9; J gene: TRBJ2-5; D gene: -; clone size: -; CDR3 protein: CASSASGVAQETQYF; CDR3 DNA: TGTGCCAGCAGCGCTTCCGGCGTGGCCCAAGAGACCCAGTACTTC
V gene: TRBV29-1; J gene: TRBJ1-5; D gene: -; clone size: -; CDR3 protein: CSVEDISRVQHF; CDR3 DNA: TGCAGCGTTGAAGATATAAGCAGGGTTCAGCATTTT
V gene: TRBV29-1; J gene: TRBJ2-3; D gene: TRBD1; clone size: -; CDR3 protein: CSVDTGQGAGFTQYF; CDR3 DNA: TGCAGCGTTGATACGGGACAGGGCGCAGGGTTTACGCAGTATTTT
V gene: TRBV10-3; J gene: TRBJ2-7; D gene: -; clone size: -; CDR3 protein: CAISAPSFSEQYF; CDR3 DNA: TGTGCCATCAGCGCCCCTAGTTTCTCCGAGCAGTACTTC
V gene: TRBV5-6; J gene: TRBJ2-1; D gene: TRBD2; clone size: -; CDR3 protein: CASSLGLAGGLSYNEQFF; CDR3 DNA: TGTGCCAGCAGCTTGGGTCTAGCGGGAGGCCTCTCCTACAATGAGCAGTTCTTC
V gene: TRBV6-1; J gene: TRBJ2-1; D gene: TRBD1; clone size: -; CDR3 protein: CASSGTGPYNEQFF; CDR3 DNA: TGTGCCAGCAGTGGGACAGGGCCTTACAATGAGCAGTTCTTC
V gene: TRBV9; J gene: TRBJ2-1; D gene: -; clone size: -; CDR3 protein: CASSAGPNEQFF; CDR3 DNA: TGTGCCAGCAGCGCGGGACCTAATGAGCAGTTCTTC
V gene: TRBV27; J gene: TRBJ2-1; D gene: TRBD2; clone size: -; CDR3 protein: CASSGTSGISEQFF; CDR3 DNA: TGTGCCAGCAGCGGGACTAGCGGGATCAGTGAGCAGTTCTTC
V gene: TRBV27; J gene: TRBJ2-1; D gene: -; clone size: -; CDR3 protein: CASSLLGRNNEQFF; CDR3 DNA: TGTGCCAGCAGTTTATTAGGACGGAACAATGAGCAGTTCTTC
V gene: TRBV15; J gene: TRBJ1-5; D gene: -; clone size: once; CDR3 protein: CATQRERSNQPQHF; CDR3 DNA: TGTGCCACTCAGAGGGAGCGGAGCAATCAGCCCCAGCATTTT
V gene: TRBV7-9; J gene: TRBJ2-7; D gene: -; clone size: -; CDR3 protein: CASSDINRESLQYF; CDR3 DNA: TGTGCCAGCAGCGACATTAACAGGGAATCCCTTCAGTACTTC
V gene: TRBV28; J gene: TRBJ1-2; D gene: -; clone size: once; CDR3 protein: CASSIAQGAGYTF; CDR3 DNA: TGTGCCAGCAGTATAGCCCAGGGTGCCGGCTACACCTTC
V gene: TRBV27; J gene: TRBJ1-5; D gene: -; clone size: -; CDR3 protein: CASSLSLGDSNQPQHF; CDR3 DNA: TGTGCCAGCAGTTTATCGCTAGGGGACAGCAATCAGCCCCAGCATTTT
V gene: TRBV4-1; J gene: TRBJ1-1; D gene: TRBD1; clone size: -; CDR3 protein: CASRSTGGDTEAFF; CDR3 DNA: TGCGCCAGCCGTTCGACAGGGGGGGACACTGAAGCTTTCTTT
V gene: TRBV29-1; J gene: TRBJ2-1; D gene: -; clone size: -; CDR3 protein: CSVEGYTGGAYNEQFF; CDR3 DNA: TGCAGCGTTGAAGGGTACACAGGGGGGGCTTACAATGAGCAGTTCTTC
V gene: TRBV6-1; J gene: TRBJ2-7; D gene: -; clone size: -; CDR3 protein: CASSEDQGLPYEQYF; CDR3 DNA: TGTGCCAGCAGTGAAGATCAGGGGCTCCCCTACGAGCAGTACTTC
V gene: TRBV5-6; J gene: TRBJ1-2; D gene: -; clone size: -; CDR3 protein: CASSSGVGYGYTF; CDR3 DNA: TGTGCCAGCAGCTCAGGGGTAGGGTATGGCTACACCTTC
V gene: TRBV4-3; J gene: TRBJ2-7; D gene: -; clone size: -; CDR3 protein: CASSQEGRGLFEQYF; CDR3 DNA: TGCGCCAGCAGCCAGGAGGGGAGAGGGTTGTTCGAGCAGTACTTC